This record concerns one TCR beta chain sequence. Its antigen is unknown. This PCR relied on a set of 60 Vbeta primers and 13 Jbeta primers. This table comes from immunoSEQ multiplex PCR, and its TCRdb copy is limited to in-frame clones, with some not included. Of 76,000 or so clones listed, more than 65% are singletons. The data are from a study of cytomegalovirus exposure and HLA in healthy donors. Study-level background: Of some 360 genotyped donors, roughly 86% clustered with self-reported Caucasian donors. General study points: Previous analysis showed most TCR beta V segments were productive about 87% or about 30% of the time. Researchers reportedly found TCR beta sequences accurately predicted most subjects' HLA-A and HLA-B alleles.

This CDR3 has 13 amino acids. The V segment lost 9 bases and the J segment 5 bases; nucleotides outside the gene matches: 8. Germline assignment: CDR1 MDHEN and CDR2 SYDVKM. Donors likely had unrecorded immune exposures despite being nominally healthy when sampled. Sequencing input: PBMCs. The chain uses TRBV28 and TRBJ2-3; 7 bases match TRBD2. The origin of this receptor is a woman aged 35 to 49 in good health and CMV-seropositive. CDR3 in amino acids: CASSGTNGDTQYF. The CDR3 bases are TGTGCCAGTTCCGGGACTAACGGAGATACGCAGTATTTT.